This T cell receptor (beta chain) was captured by sequencing in a study of shared clonotypes between healthy human individuals. Findings and limits, study-wide: Limitation of the genetic and exposure-history diversity represented came from the few donors. Estimated clonotype richness was generally higher in naive than memory subsets.

How the authors handled the data: Junction-only immunoSEQ data arrived without quality scores, meaning filtering differed. Sequencing used immunoSEQ multiplex PCR; TCRdb keeps in-frame clones, though not all of them. The V and J calls and clone size were taken over from that table, and D and trimming were inferred from the DNA. The profile shows millions of clones, about 93% of them singletons. Germline CDR1 SGHDN, CDR2 FVKESK. V lost 0 bases to trimming and J lost 7 bases, with 10 bases between them. The CDR3 consists of 14 residues. As for this clone: What it recognizes is unknown.

The naive CD8 subset, CD45RO-negative cells positively selected for CCR7, excluded terminally differentiated effector memory CD45RA+ cells. The sequencing sample was made of naive CD8+ T cells from PBMCs. This chain connects TRBV14 to TRBJ2-1; D is undetermined. The TCR was taken from a man younger than 35 in good health. Some clones in this sample may be carry-over from other donors' samples. The DNA for the CDR3 is TGTGCCAGCAGCCAAGATGTAAGGCGGAATGAGCAGTTCTTC. As protein: CASSQDVRRNEQFF.